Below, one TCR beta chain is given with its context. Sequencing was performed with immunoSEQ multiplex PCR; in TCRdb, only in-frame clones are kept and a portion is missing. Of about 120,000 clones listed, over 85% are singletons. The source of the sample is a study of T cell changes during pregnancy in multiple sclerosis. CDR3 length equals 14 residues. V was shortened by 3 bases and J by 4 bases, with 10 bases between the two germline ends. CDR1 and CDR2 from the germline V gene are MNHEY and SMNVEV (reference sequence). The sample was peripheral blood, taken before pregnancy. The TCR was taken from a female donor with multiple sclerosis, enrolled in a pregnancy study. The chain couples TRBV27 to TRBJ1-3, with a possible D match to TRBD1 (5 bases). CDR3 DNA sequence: TGTGCCAGCAGTTTCACACGGGGGGGAAACACCATATATTTT. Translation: CASSFTRGGNTIYF.